The subject of this entry is one T cell receptor beta chain. The ends lost 3 bases at V and 1 base at J; junction bases unmatched: 3. Germline V CDR1 and CDR2: KGHSH, LQKENI. This CDR3 region has 15 residues. Via MiXCR, TCRdb re-called the PCR reads, giving one row per CDR3 protein. The sample records 6,000 to 7,500 distinct CDR3 sequences, roughly 50% being singletons. This record belongs to a study of CD4 and CD8 cells across lung adenocarcinoma regions. The TCR sequence derives from a male donor with lung adenocarcinoma. The CD4 and CD8 labels of this study may be unreliable. The source material was CD8+ T cells from the center of a lung tumor. The genes are TRBV18 and TRBJ2-1; TRBD1 matches 7 bases. The CDR3 protein is CASSPQQGSYNEQFF. The CDR3 DNA follows: TGTGCCAGCTCACCTCAACAGGGGTCCTACAATGAGCAGTTCTTC. Filled out from reference TRBV18 and TRBJ2-1, the complete variable domain reads NAGVMQNPRHLVRRRGQEARLRCSPMKGHSHVYWYRQLPEEGLKFMVYLQKENIIDESGMPKERFSAEFPKEGPSILRIQQVVRGDSAAYFCASSPQQGSYNEQFFGPGTRLTVL.